This entry features one T cell receptor (beta chain) sequence. Its target is not known. The germline V and J ends were trimmed by 2 bases and 3 bases, with 14 bases remaining between them. The CDR3 spans 16 residues. CDR1 is MNHEY and CDR2 is SMNVEV in the germline V gene (reference sequence). This table comes from immunoSEQ multiplex PCR, and its TCRdb copy is limited to in-frame clones, with some not included. The sample records about 99,000 clones, 91% being singletons. The sample is drawn from a study of T cell responses to AZD1222 COVID-19 vaccine. Study findings and constraints: Clonal diversity was possibly underestimated, and the donors were mostly white British, with more females. Two doses of AZD1222 preceded a rise in Spike-specific TCR breadth and depth.

The sequencing used peripheral blood, collected 28 days after the second AZD1222 dose. This sequence joins TRBV27 and TRBJ1-5; D gene unclear. This sequence was found in an adult who received the AZD1222 COVID-19 vaccine. CDR3 coding DNA: TGTGCCAGCAGTTTAAAAGGCAGATTATACAATCAGCCCCAGCATTTT. Amino acid sequence: CASSLKGRLYNQPQHF.